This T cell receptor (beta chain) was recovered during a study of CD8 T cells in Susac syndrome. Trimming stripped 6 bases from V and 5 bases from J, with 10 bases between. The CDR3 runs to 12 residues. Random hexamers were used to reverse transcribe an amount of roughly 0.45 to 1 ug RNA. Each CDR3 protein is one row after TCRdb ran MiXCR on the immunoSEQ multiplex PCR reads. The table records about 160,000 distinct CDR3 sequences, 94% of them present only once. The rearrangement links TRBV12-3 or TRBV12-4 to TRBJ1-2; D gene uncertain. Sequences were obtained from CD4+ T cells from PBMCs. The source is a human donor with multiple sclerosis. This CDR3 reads CASSFMSYGYTF. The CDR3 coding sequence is TGTGCCAGCAGCTTTATGAGTTATGGCTACACCTTC.